The rows below give T cell receptor beta chains drawn from one sample of a study of shared clonotypes between healthy human individuals. The data were produced by immunoSEQ multiplex PCR, yet TCRdb's version contains in-frame clones alone and is incomplete. The table records about half a million clones, about four fifths of them present only once. Sequenced sample: PBMCs. The receptor set was obtained from a woman in her forties in good health. Some clones in this sample may be carry-over from other donors' samples. The CDR3 runs from the conserved cysteine through the conserved F or W. The D gene is left open where the match is weak. The listing skips clone size in some rows; elsewhere it reads once, few, many or a size class.

>TRBD2|-|TRBV10-1|TRBJ2-1
TGCGCCAGCAGTTCTAGCGGGAGAGGGAATGAGCAGTTCTTC
CASSSSGRGNEQFF
>TRBD1|-|TRBV25-1|TRBJ2-1
TGTGCCAGCAGTGTAACCACCCGGGACAGGGTCCGGGATGAGCAGTTCTTC
CASSVTTRDRVRDEQFF
>TRBD2|-|TRBV13|TRBJ2-7
TGTGCCAGCAGCCCACTAGCGAGCTACGAGCAGTACTTC
CASSPLASYEQYF
>TRBD2|-|TRBV10-3|TRBJ2-1
TGTGCCATCAGCACTAGCGGGAGGGCTACCTACAATGAGCAGTTCTTC
CAISTSGRATYNEQFF
>-|-|TRBV7-2|TRBJ1-1
TGTGCCAGCAGCTCGCCTATGAACACTGAAGCTTTCTTT
CASSSPMNTEAFF
>TRBD2|-|TRBV10-2|TRBJ2-1
TGCGCCAGCAGCCTAGGACTAGCCAATGAGCAGTTCTTC
CASSLGLANEQFF
>-|-|TRBV27|TRBJ2-2
TGTGCCAGCACCCCGGCGGAGGCCGGGGAGTTGTTTTTT
CASTPAEAGELFF
>-|-|TRBV4-1|TRBJ2-2
TGCGCCAGCAGCCTCGGGACTAACACCGGGGAGCTGTTTTTT
CASSLGTNTGELFF
>TRBD2|few|TRBV28|TRBJ2-7
TGTGCCAGCAGACCTGGGACTAGCGGGACTAGCTCCTACGAGCAGTACTTC
CASRPGTSGTSSYEQYF
>TRBD1|-|TRBV4-2|TRBJ1-2
TGTGCCAGCAGCCCGTCCCCGACAGGGGAGAACTATGGCTACACCTTC
CASSPSPTGENYGYTF